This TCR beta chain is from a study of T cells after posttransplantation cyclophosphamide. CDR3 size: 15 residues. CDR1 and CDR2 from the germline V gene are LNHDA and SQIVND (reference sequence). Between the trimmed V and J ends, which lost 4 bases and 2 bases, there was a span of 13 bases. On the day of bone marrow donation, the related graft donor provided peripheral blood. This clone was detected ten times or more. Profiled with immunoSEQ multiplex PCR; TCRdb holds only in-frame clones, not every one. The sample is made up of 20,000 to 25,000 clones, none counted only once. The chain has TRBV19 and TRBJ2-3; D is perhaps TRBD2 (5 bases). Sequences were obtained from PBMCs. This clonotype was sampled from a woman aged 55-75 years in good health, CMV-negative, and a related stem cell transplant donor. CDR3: CASSRKGVYTDTQYF. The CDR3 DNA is TGTGCCAGTAGTAGGAAGGGAGTGTACACAGATACGCAGTATTTT.